This T cell receptor (beta chain) was observed in a study of patients and donors after allogeneic stem cell transplantation. TCRdb itself ran the RT-PCR reads through MiXCR, one entry per CDR3 protein. The sample yields tens of thousands of distinct CDR3 sequences, about 8% seen once. This clonotype came up a few times. The receptor was isolated from a human donor who was either an allogeneic HSCT recipient or a stem cell or donor lymphocyte infusion donor (not recorded which). It is not recorded whose cells these are; they may come from a transplant donor. Source material: blood, either unsorted or a sorted T cell fraction (not recorded which).

As DNA, the CDR3 is TGTGCCAGCAGCGTAGTTACTAGCGGGAATGAGCAGTTCTTC. Its protein is CASSVVTSGNEQFF. The chain joins TRBV9 to TRBJ2-1; 9 nucleotides line up with TRBD2. Germline V gene sequence: CDR1 SGDLS, CDR2 YYNGEE. Germline trimming cut 0 bases from V and 7 bases from J; bases unmatched to any gene: 2. This CDR3 contains 14 residues. The full variable domain, its missing parts supplied by reference TRBV9 and TRBJ2-1, is DSGVTQTPKHLITATGQRVTLRCSPRSGDLSVYWYQQSLDQGLQFLIQYYNGEERAKGNILERFSAQQFPDLHSELNLSSLELGDSALYFCASSVVTSGNEQFFGPGTRLTVL.